The clone carrying this T cell receptor (beta chain) was counted ten times or more. The data are from a study of T cells in Graves' hyperthyroidism and ophthalmopathy. Template material for amplifying TCR beta CDR3 regions consisted of RNA transcripts. RT-PCR in the first round (using the HTBI primer set) targeted the TCR CDR3. Using its own MiXCR run on the multiplex PCR reads, TCRdb lists one record per CDR3 protein. The sample carries more than 500,000 distinct CDR3 sequences, approximately 15% recorded once. The sample taken for sequencing was blood. The receptor was isolated from a woman in her thirties or forties with Graves' hyperthyroidism.

CDR3 sequence (DNA): TGTGCCAGCAGTTTGGGGGGGGCAACCAAAAACATTCAGTACTTC. Amino acid sequence: CASSLGGATKNIQYF. V gene TRBV28 combines with J gene TRBJ2-4, with D possibly being TRBD2 (7 bases). V shed 3 bases and J shed 2 bases, with 11 bases lying between them. The CDR3 totals 15 residues. CDR1 is MDHEN, CDR2 SYDVKM, per germline.